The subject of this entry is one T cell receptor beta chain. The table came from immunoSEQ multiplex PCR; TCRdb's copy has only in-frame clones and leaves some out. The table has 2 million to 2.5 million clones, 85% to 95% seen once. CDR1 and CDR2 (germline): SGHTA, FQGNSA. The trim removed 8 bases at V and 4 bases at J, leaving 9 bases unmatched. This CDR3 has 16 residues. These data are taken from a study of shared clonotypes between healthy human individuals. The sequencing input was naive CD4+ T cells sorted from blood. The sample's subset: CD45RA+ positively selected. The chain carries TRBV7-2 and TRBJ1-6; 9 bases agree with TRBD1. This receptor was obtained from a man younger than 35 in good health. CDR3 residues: CASGPGQGYYNSPLHF. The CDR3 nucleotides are TGTGCCAGCGGACCGGGACAGGGTTATTATAATTCACCCCTCCACTTT.